The entry below gives a single T cell receptor (beta chain) sequence along with its context. These data come from a study of control samples from healthy donors and cancer patients. The CDR3 is made up of 15 amino acids. Germline values: CDR1 LGHNA, CDR2 YNFKEQ. Unmatched junction bases numbered 5, after V lost 1 base and J lost 6 bases. Repertoires were generated with immunoSEQ multiplex PCR, while TCRdb's copy carries only in-frame clones and drops some. Here the sample spans roughly 100,000 clones, approximately 83% being singletons. Sample: blood. V gene TRBV4-2 combines with J gene TRBJ2-3, with 9 bases matching TRBD2. The receptor was isolated from a woman in her forties or fifties in good health. CDR3 bases: TGTGCCAGCAGCCAAGGACTAGCGGTGGAGGATACGCAGTATTTT. As protein: CASSQGLAVEDTQYF.